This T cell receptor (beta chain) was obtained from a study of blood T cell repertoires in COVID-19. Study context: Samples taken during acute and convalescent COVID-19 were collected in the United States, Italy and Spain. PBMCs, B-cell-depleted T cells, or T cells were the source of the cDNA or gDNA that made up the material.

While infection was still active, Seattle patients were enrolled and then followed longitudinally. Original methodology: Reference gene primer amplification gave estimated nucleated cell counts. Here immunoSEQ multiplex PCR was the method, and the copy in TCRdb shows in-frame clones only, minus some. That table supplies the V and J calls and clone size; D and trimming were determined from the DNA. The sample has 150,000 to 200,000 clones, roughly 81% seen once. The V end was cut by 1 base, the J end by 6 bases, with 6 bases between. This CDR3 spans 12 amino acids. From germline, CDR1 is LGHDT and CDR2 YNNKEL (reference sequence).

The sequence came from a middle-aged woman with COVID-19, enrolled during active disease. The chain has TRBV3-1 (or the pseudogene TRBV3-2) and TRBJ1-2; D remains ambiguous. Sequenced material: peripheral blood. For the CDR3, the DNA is TGTGCCAGCAGCCAAGGTCGGGATGGCTACACCTTC. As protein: CASSQGRDGYTF.